These 30 T cell receptor beta chains were all obtained from the same sample, sequenced in a study of regulatory T cells in long-lasting Graves disease. iRepertoire HTBI primers and Arm-PCR of CDR3 regions built TCR beta libraries. TCRdb processed the multiplex PCR reads anew with MiXCR; each CDR3 protein has one entry. The sample has a few hundred thousand distinct CDR3 sequences, around 20% seen once. Time point meaning: persistent/refractory GD, antithyroid drugs over 5 years with positive TRAb. With RNA extracted from PBMCs as input, the TCR library was made. The sample in question was peripheral blood mononuclear cells (PBMCs), obtained when the disease was refractory, from a patient treated with antithyroid drugs. These receptors were collected from a female donor with Graves disease.

This clonotype was counted at least ten times. The chain is built from TRBV7-2 and TRBJ1-1, with D uncertain. This CDR3 has 12 residues. The V end was cut by 5 bases, the J end by 10 bases, with 14 bases between. Germline CDR1 is SGHTA and CDR2 is FQGNSA. The CDR3 loop reads CASSKGRVTAFF. The CDR3 DNA reads as TGTGCCAGCAGCAAAGGACGGGTGACAGCTTTCTTT.

Note on this clonotype: This clone may be a read error of a much larger clone one base away. The chain uses TRBV6-1 and TRBJ1-2, with D possibly being TRBD1 (6 bases). Looked up from germline, CDR1 is MNHNS and CDR2 is SASEGT. The CDR3 sequence is 13 residues long. CDR3 in DNA: TGTGCCAGCAGGGAAGACAGGATTTATGGCTACATCTTC. Its translation: CASREDRIYGYIF.

The genes are TRBV19 and TRBJ2-7, with D unclear. CDR3 length equals 13 residues. Germline CDR1 is LNHDA and CDR2 is SQIVND (reference sequence). V lost 5 bases and J 1 base, leaving 9 bases between the germline ends. CDR3: CASSETKSYEQYF. In DNA, the CDR3 is TGTGCCAGTAGTGAGACAAAATCCTACGAGCAGTACTTC. Complete variable domain (other parts from reference TRBV19 and TRBJ2-7): DGGITQSPKYLFRKEGQNVTLSCEQNLNHDAMYWYRQDPGQGLRLIYYSQIVNDFQKGDIAEGYSVSREKKESFPLTVTSAQKNPTAFYLCASSETKSYEQYFGPGTRLTVT.

This clonotype appeared a few times. At one of its ends the junction is not consistent with the germline gene, which may arise from a read error. V usage is TRBV10-3 and J usage is TRBJ1-1; D remains ambiguous. In germline, CDR1 is ENHRY, CDR2 SYGVKD. This CDR3 contains 14 residues. CDR3 in DNA: TGTGCCATCAGTGTGGCGGGTTCGGAAACTGGAGCTTTCTTT. It translates to CAISVAGSETGAFF.

This clonotype was seen a handful of times. The V and J genes are TRBV7-9 and TRBJ1-5; 7 bases are a match to TRBD1. In germline, CDR1 is SEHNR, CDR2 FQNEAQ (reference sequence). The CDR3 extends over 15 amino acids. V lost 3 bases and J lost 3; bases outside the gene matches: 5. The CDR3 DNA sequence: TGTGCCAGCAGCTTTGACACAGGGGACAATCAGCCCCAGCATTTT. Its translation is CASSFDTGDNQPQHF.

V is TRBV4-1 and J is TRBJ1-1, with D uncertain. Germline lookup yields CDR1 MGHRA and CDR2 YSYEKL. The ends were cut back, 0 bases at V and 1 base at J, with 9 bases in the middle. The CDR3 sequence is 15 residues long. The CDR3 sequence is CASSQDLGRNTEAFF. The CDR3 DNA reads TGCGCCAGCAGCCAAGATCTAGGGCGGAACACTGAAGCTTTCTTT.

There are many counts of this clonotype. The chain joins TRBV6-1 to TRBJ2-7, with a tentative D call TRBD2 (5 bases). The CDR3 loop spans 12 amino acids. V was cut by 1 base and J by 6 bases, with 7 bases left in between. Germline V gene lookup returns CDR1 MNHNS and CDR2 SASEGT. DNA of the CDR3: TGTGCCAGCAGTGAAGGAGGGTCCGAGCAGTACTTC. This codes for CASSEGGSEQYF.

The V and J genes are TRBV14 and TRBJ1-2, with TRBD1 matching 8 bases. CDR1 and CDR2 (germline): SGHDN, FVKESK. The CDR3 sequence is 14 residues long. After removal of 4 bases from V and 4 bases from J, the junction contained 5 bases not matched to a gene. The CDR3 reads CASSRTGIVYGYTF. The CDR3 DNA reads TGTGCCAGCAGCCGGACAGGGATCGTCTATGGCTACACCTTC.

This clonotype was observed many times. The V and J genes are TRBV7-2 and TRBJ2-4; TRBD2 agrees at 7 bases. The CDR3 consists of 19 residues. Germline CDR1 is SGHTA and CDR2 is FQGNSA. V shed 2 bases and J 1 base; nucleotides not matched to a gene: 14. The CDR3 region is CASSLTMSGGVSAKNIQYF. The CDR3 DNA reads as TGTGCCAGCAGCTTAACTATGTCGGGAGGTGTGTCGGCCAAAAACATTCAGTACTTC.

CDR3 sequence reads: CASKSGSGILYEQYF. The CDR3 DNA is TGCGCCAGTAAATCAGGGAGCGGGATCCTCTACGAGCAGTACTTC. V gene TRBV5-1 combines with J gene TRBJ2-7; 7 nucleotides agree with TRBD2. This CDR3 spans 15 amino acids. Germline CDR1 reads SGHRS; CDR2 reads YFSETQ. V lost 8 bases to trimming and J lost 3 bases; unmatched junction nucleotides: 14. The full variable domain, in which reference TRBV5-1 and TRBJ2-7 provide the parts outside the CDR3, is KAGVTQTPRYLIKTRGQQVTLSCSPISGHRSVSWYQQTPGQGLQFLFEYFSETQRNKGNFPGRFSGRQFSNSRSEMNVSTLELGDSALYLCASKSGSGILYEQYFGPGTRLTVT.

The chain joins TRBV18 to TRBJ2-7, with D perhaps matching TRBD2 (5 bases). The CDR3 is made up of 15 amino acids. The germline V gene has CDR1 KGHSH and CDR2 LQKENI. Trimming removed 0 bases from V and 0 bases from J, with 9 bases in between. CDR3 coding DNA: TGTGCCAGCTCACCACCTCGAGGGAACTCCTACGAGCAGTACTTC. Amino acids: CASSPPRGNSYEQYF.

This clonotype has just a few counts. This rearrangement joins TRBV3-1 to TRBJ2-7; 7 nucleotides match TRBD1. V gave up 2 bases and J gave up 12 bases; unmatched junction bases: 13. CDR1 LGHDT and CDR2 YNNKEL come from the germline V gene (reference sequence). The length of the CDR3 is 14 residues. CDR3 amino acids: CASSQNRGNGPTYF. CDR3 DNA: TGTGCCAGCAGCCAAAACAGGGGAAATGGGCCTACGTACTTC.

Many counts were recorded for this clonotype. The gene calls are TRBV28 and TRBJ2-7; unclear D gene. The V end was cut by 5 bases, the J end by 0 bases, with 8 bases between. CDR1 and CDR2 (germline): MDHEN, SYDVKM. This CDR3 has 13 amino acids. This CDR3 reads CASSPSPSYEQYF. DNA of the CDR3: TGTGCCAGCAGTCCCTCCCCCTCCTACGAGCAGTACTTC.

This clonotype came up a few times. This rearrangement joins TRBV5-1 to TRBJ1-2; 8 nucleotides line up with TRBD1. This CDR3 is 13 amino acids long. J gave up 8 bases and V 4 bases, and 7 bases lay outside the gene matches. CDR1 and CDR2 from the germline V gene are SGHRS and YFSETQ. The CDR3 spells CASSEGQGGGYTF. The CDR3 DNA reads as TGCGCCAGCAGCGAAGGACAGGGTGGCGGCTACACCTTC.

This clonotype was detected a few times. The chain couples TRBV7-9 to TRBJ2-7, with D possibly matching TRBD2 (6 bases). CDR3 size: 13 residues. V was trimmed by 4 bases and J by 6 bases, leaving 13 bases between them. The germline V gene encodes CDR1 SEHNR and CDR2 FQNEAQ (reference sequence). The CDR3 sequence: CASSSTSGGEQYF. Here the CDR3 DNA reads TGTGCCAGCAGCTCTACATCCGGGGGCGAGCAGTACTTC.

The sample holds many counts of this clonotype. J is TRBJ2-7 and V is TRBV28; D call uncertain. The V end was cut by 1 base, the J end by 6 bases, with 7 bases between. CDR3 length: 12 amino acids. Germline V gene lookup returns CDR1 MDHEN and CDR2 SYDVKM. The CDR3 DNA follows: TGTGCCAGCAGTTTATCTACTTCCGAGCAGTACTTC. This encodes CASSLSTSEQYF. Full variable domain (missing parts from reference TRBV28 and TRBJ2-7): DVKVTQSSRYLVKRTGEKVFLECVQDMDHENMFWYRQDPGLGLRLIYFSYDVKMKEKGDIPEGYSVSREKKERFSLILESASTNQTSMYLCASSLSTSEQYFGPGTRLTVT.

This clonotype has at least ten counts. CDR3 loop: CASNDRFYEQYF. The CDR3 DNA sequence: TGTGCCAGCAACGACCGGTTTTACGAGCAGTACTTC. This chain joins TRBV6-1 and TRBJ2-7; no firm D call. Trimming took off 7 bases at V and 4 bases at J, with 11 bases between the two ends. From germline, CDR1 is MNHNS and CDR2 SASEGT. CDR3 size: 12 residues.

The chain has TRBV7-9 and TRBJ1-2; possibly TRBD1 for D (5 bases). Trimming stripped 2 bases from V and 7 bases from J, with 14 bases between. This CDR3 region has 14 residues. Germline values: CDR1 SEHNR, CDR2 FQNEAQ (reference sequence). CDR3 region: CASSLQGGVGGYTF. The CDR3 bases are TGTGCCAGCAGCTTACAGGGAGGGGTCGGTGGCTACACCTTC.

This chain uses TRBV5-6 with TRBJ2-2; the D is unclear. Trimming pared 0 bases from V and 5 bases from J, leaving 5 bases between. The CDR3 length is 13 residues. CDR1 SGHDT and CDR2 YYEEEE come from the germline V gene. The CDR3 region is CASSLDRTGELFF. DNA for the CDR3: TGTGCCAGCAGCTTGGATCGGACCGGGGAGCTGTTTTTT.

This clonotype was seen ten or more times. V gene TRBV3-1 combines with J gene TRBJ1-2; the D gene is possibly TRBD1 (5 bases). CDR1 and CDR2 (germline): LGHDT, YNNKEL (reference sequence). The CDR3 has 13 residues. Trimming cost V 4 bases and J 7 bases, with 13 bases left between them. The CDR3 sequence: CASSPSGGGGYTF. CDR3 nucleotide sequence: TGTGCCAGCAGCCCCTCTGGTGGGGGTGGCTACACCTTC.

This clonotype was counted at least ten times. The CDR3 DNA reads as TGCAGCGCCCGAACGAAGTCCGCGAACACCGGGGAGCTGTTTTTT. Amino acid sequence: CSARTKSANTGELFF. The V and J genes are TRBV29-1 and TRBJ2-2; D ambiguous. CDR3 length: 15 amino acids. V was trimmed by 7 bases and J by 0 bases, leaving 15 bases between them. Germline loops: CDR1 SQVTM, CDR2 ANQGSEA.

This clonotype has more than one count but fewer than ten. This chain connects TRBV9 to TRBJ1-4; 8 bases line up with TRBD1. Germline V lookup: CDR1 SGDLS, CDR2 YYNGEE. The CDR3 contains 14 residues. With 4 bases clipped from V and 5 bases from J, the junction kept 4 bases outside the gene matches. The DNA for the CDR3 is TGTGCCAGCAGCCAGACAGGGGTGAATGAAAAACTGTTTTTT. Translation gives CASSQTGVNEKLFF.

This clonotype has more than one count but fewer than ten. The V gene is TRBV30, the J gene TRBJ1-2, with a tentative D call TRBD1 (6 bases). The CDR3 is 13 amino acids. V dropped 2 bases and J dropped 3 bases, with 10 bases sitting between them. CDR1 and CDR2 from the germline V gene are GTSNPN and SVGIG (reference sequence). This chain's CDR3 is CAWSRTDYYGYTF. DNA of the CDR3: TGTGCCTGGAGTCGGACAGATTACTATGGCTACACCTTC.

This clonotype was seen ten or more times. V gene TRBV28 combines with J gene TRBJ2-7; D is unresolved. Trimming stripped 6 bases from V and 0 bases from J, with 15 bases between. The V gene's germline CDR1 is MDHEN and CDR2 SYDVKM. The CDR3 has 15 amino acids. CDR3 in DNA: TGTGCCAGCAGACCCCTTCTGGGCCTCTCCTACGAGCAGTACTTC. It encodes CASRPLLGLSYEQYF. The variable domain in full, with the rest retrieved from reference TRBV28 and TRBJ2-7, is DVKVTQSSRYLVKRTGEKVFLECVQDMDHENMFWYRQDPGLGLRLIYFSYDVKMKEKGDIPEGYSVSREKKERFSLILESASTNQTSMYLCASRPLLGLSYEQYFGPGTRLTVT.

This clonotype was found many times. The chain has TRBV6-5 and TRBJ2-5; D might be TRBD1 or TRBD2, each matching 6 bases. V gave up 2 bases and J gave up 5 bases, with 12 bases separating them. The germline V gene encodes CDR1 MNHEY and CDR2 SVGAGI. This CDR3 has 14 amino acids. This chain's CDR3 is CASSYSGGPETQYF. Here the CDR3 DNA reads TGTGCCAGCAGTTACAGTGGGGGGCCGGAGACCCAGTACTTC.

This clonotype has a count of ten or more. The V call is TRBV27, the J call TRBJ1-5, with 9 bases identical to TRBD1. Germline CDR1 and CDR2: MNHEY and SMNVEV (reference sequence). This CDR3 has 19 residues. Germline trimming cut 5 bases from V and 0 bases from J; bases unmatched to any gene: 14. The CDR3 reads CASSPSPGQGPNSNQPQHF. As DNA, the CDR3 is TGTGCCAGCAGTCCCTCACCGGGACAGGGCCCTAATAGCAATCAGCCCCAGCATTTT.

This clonotype was observed a few times. The chain links TRBV30 to TRBJ1-5; a weak D match, TRBD1 (6 bases). Germline V gene data show CDR1 as GTSNPN and CDR2 as SVGIG (reference sequence). There are 15 residues in the CDR3. V lost 0 bases, J lost 3 bases, and 12 bases lay in between. Here the CDR3 reads CAWSVLGHLNQPQHF. The CDR3 DNA sequence: TGTGCCTGGAGTGTACTGGGACACCTCAATCAGCCCCAGCATTTT.

The V gene is TRBV3-1, the J gene TRBJ1-5, with a tentative D call TRBD1 (5 bases). The V gene's germline CDR1 is LGHDT and CDR2 YNNKEL (reference sequence). V dropped 1 base and J dropped 6 bases, with 13 bases sitting between them. The CDR3 covers 15 residues. The CDR3 bases are TGTGCCAGCAGCCAAGCCCCAGGGTCTGGTCAGCCCCAGCATTTT. It specifies CASSQAPGSGQPQHF.

This clonotype was found once. It may be a read error: a sequence one base away is much more abundant. The chain has TRBV7-6 and TRBJ2-7; 10 positions agree with TRBD1. J was trimmed by 2 bases and V by 1 base; bases with no gene match: 2. There are 15 residues in the CDR3. Germline CDR1 is SGHVS and CDR2 is FNYEAQ. Written as DNA, the CDR3 is TGTGCCAGCAGCTTAGGTGGGACAGGGGCCTACGAGCAGTACTTC. Translation: CASSLGGTGAYEQYF.

This chain uses TRBV12-3 or TRBV12-4 with TRBJ2-2; 8 bases map to TRBD1. The CDR3 spans 16 residues. V lost 5 bases, J lost 5 bases, and 10 bases stayed unmatched. CDR3 sequence (DNA): TGTGCCAGCAGTCCCAGAGGACAGGGTAGTACCGGGGAGCTGTTTTTT. Translating it yields CASSPRGQGSTGELFF.